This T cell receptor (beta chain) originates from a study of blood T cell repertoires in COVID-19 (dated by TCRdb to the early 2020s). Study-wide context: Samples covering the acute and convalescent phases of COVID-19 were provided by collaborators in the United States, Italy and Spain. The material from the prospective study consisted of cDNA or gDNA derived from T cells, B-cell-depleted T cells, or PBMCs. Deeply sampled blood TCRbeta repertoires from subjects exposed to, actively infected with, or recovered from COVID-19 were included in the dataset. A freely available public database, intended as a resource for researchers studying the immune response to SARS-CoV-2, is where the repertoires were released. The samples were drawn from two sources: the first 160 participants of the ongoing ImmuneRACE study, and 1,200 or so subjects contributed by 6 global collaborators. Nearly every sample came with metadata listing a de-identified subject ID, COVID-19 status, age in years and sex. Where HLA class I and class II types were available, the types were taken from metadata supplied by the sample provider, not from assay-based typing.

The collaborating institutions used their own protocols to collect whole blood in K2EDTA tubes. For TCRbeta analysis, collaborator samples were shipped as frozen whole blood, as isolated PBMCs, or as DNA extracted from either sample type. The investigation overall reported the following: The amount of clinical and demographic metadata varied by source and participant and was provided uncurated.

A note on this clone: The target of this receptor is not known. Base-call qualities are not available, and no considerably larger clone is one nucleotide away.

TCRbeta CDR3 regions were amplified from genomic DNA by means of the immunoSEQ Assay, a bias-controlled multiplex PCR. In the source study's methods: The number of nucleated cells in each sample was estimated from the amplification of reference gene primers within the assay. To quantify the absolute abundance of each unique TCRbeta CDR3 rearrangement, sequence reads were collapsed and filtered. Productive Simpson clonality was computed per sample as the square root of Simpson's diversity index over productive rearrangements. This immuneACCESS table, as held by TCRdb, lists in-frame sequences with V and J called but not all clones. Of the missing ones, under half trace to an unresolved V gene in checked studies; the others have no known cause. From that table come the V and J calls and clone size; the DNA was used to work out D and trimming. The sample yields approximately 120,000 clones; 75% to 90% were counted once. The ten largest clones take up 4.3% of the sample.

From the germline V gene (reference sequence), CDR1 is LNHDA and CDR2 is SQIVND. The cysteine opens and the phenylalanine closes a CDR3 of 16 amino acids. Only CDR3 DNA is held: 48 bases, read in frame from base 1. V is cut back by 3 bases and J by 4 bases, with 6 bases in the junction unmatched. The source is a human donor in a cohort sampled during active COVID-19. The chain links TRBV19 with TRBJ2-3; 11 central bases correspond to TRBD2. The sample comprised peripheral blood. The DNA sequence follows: TGTGCCAGTAGTATTACTAGCGGGGGACGAGCAGATACGCAGTATTTT. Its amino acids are CASSITSGGRADTQYF. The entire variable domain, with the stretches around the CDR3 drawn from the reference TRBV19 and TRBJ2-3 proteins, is DGGITQSPKYLFRKEGQNVTLSCEQNLNHDAMYWYRQDPGQGLRLIYYSQIVNDFQKGDIAEGYSVSREKKESFPLTVTSAQKNPTAFYLCASSITSGGRADTQYFGPGTRLTVL.